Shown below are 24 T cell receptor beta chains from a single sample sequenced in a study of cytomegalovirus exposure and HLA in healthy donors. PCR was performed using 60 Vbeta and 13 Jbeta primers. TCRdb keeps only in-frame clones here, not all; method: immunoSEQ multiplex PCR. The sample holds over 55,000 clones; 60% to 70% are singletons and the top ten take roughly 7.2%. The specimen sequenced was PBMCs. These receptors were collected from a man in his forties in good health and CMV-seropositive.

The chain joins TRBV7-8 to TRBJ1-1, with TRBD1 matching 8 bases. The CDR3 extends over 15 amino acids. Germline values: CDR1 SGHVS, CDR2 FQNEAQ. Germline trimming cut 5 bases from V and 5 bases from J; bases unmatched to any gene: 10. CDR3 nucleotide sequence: TGTGCCAGCAGCCCTGGACAGGGTTGGGAGACTGAAGCTTTCTTT. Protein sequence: CASSPGQGWETEAFF.

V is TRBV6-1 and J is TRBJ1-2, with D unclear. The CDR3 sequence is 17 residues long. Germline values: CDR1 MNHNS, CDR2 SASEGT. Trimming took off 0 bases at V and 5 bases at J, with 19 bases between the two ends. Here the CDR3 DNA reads TGTGCCAGCAGTGAAGCGGGCCCTCGGAGGTTGGATTATGGCTACACCTTC. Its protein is CASSEAGPRRLDYGYTF.

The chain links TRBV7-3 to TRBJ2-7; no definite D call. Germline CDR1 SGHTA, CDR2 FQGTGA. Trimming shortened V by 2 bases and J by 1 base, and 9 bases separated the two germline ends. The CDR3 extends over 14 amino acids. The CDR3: CASSLGRASYEQYF. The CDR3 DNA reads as TGTGCCAGCAGCTTAGGTAGAGCGTCCTACGAGCAGTACTTC.

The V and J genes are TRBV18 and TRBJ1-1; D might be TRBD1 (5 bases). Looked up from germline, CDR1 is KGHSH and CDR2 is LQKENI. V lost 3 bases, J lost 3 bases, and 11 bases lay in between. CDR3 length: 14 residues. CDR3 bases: TGTGCCAGCTCACCGCAGGGAGGGGACACTGAAGCTTTCTTT. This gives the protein CASSPQGGDTEAFF. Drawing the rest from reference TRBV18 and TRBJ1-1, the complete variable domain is NAGVMQNPRHLVRRRGQEARLRCSPMKGHSHVYWYRQLPEEGLKFMVYLQKENIIDESGMPKERFSAEFPKEGPSILRIQQVVRGDSAAYFCASSPQGGDTEAFFGQGTRLTVV.

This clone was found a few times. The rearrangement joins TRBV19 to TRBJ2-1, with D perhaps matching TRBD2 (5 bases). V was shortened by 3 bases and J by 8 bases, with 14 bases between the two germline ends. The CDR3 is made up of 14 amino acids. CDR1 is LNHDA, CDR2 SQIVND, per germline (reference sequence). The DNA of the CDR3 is TGTGCCAGTAGTATTGAGGGCAGACCCGATGAGCAGTTCTTC. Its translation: CASSIEGRPDEQFF.

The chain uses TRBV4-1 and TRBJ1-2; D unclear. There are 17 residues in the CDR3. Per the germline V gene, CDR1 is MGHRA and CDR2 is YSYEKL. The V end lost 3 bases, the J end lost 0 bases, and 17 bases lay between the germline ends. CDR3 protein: CASSHHRSAGANYGYTF. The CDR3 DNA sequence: TGCGCCAGCAGCCACCATCGAAGCGCTGGAGCTAACTATGGCTACACCTTC.

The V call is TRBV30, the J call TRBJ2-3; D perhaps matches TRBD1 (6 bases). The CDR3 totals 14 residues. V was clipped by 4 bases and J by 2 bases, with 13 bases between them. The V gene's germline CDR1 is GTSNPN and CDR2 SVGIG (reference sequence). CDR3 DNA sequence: TGTGCCTGGAAAAGACAGGAGAACACAGATACGCAGTATTTT. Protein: CAWKRQENTDTQYF.

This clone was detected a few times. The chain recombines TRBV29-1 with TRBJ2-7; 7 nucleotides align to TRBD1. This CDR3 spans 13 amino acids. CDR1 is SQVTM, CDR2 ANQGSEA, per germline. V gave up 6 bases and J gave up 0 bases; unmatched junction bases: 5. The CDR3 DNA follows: TGCAGCGTCGCCAGGGGGAGCTCCTACGAGCAGTACTTC. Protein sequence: CSVARGSSYEQYF.

The CDR3 DNA follows: TGCGCCAGCAGCCAAGATAGGACAACCTACGAGCAGTACTTC. Encoded protein: CASSQDRTTYEQYF. The chain carries TRBV4-1 and TRBJ2-7; D is possibly TRBD1 (5 bases). CDR3 length: 14 residues. V lost 0 bases and J lost 2, with 8 bases in between. Germline values: CDR1 MGHRA, CDR2 YSYEKL.

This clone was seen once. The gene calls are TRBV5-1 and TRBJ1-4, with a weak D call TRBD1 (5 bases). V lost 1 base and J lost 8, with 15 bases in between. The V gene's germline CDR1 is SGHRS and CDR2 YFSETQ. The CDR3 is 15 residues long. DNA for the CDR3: TGCGCCAGCAGCTTGTCTACGCAGGGCGGCGAAAAACTGTTTTTT. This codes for CASSLSTQGGEKLFF.

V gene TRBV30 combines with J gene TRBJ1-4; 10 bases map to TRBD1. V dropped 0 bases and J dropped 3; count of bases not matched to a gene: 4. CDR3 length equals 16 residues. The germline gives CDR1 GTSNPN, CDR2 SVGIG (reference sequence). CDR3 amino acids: CAWSVYGQGANEKLFF. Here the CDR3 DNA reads TGTGCCTGGAGTGTCTATGGACAGGGGGCTAATGAAAAACTGTTTTTT.

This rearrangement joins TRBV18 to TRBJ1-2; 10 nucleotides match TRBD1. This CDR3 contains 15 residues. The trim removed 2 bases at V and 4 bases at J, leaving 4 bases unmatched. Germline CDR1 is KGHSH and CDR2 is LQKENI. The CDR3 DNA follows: TGTGCCAGCTCACCAGAGACAGGGGGCGGCTATGGCTACACCTTC. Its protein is CASSPETGGGYGYTF. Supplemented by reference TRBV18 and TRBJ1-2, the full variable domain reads NAGVMQNPRHLVRRRGQEARLRCSPMKGHSHVYWYRQLPEEGLKFMVYLQKENIIDESGMPKERFSAEFPKEGPSILRIQQVVRGDSAAYFCASSPETGGGYGYTFGSGTRLTVV.

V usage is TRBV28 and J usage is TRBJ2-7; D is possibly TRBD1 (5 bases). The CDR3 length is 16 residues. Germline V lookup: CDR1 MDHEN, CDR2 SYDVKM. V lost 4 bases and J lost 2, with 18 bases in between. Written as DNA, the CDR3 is TGTGCCAGCAGTTCCTCCTTCGACAGCTTTCCCTACGAGCAGTACTTC. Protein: CASSSSFDSFPYEQYF.

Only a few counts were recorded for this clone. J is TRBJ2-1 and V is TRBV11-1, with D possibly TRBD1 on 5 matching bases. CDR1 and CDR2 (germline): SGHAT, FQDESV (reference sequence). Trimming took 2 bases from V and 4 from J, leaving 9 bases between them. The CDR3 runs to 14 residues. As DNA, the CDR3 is TGTGCCAGCAGCTTACCAGGGATTTACAATGAGCAGTTCTTC. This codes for CASSLPGIYNEQFF.

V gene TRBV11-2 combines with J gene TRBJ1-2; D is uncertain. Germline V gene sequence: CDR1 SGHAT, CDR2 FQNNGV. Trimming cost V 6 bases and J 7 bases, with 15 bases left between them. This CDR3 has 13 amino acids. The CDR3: CASSSREGSGYTF. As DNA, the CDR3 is TGTGCCAGCAGTTCCAGAGAGGGTAGTGGCTACACCTTC. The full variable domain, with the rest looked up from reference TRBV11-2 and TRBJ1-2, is EAGVAQSPRYKIIEKRQSVAFWCNPISGHATLYWYQQILGQGPKLLIQFQNNGVVDDSQLPKDRFSAERLKGVDSTLKIQPAKLEDSAVYLCASSSREGSGYTFGSGTRLTVV.

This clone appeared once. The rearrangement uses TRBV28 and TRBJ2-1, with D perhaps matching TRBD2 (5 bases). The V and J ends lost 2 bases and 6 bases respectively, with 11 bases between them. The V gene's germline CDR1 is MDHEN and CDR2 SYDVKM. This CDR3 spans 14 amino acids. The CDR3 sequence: CASSLRVGSNEQFF. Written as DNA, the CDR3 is TGTGCCAGCAGTTTAAGGGTAGGGAGCAATGAGCAGTTCTTC. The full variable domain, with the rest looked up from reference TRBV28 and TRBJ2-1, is DVKVTQSSRYLVKRTGEKVFLECVQDMDHENMFWYRQDPGLGLRLIYFSYDVKMKEKGDIPEGYSVSREKKERFSLILESASTNQTSMYLCASSLRVGSNEQFFGPGTRLTVL.

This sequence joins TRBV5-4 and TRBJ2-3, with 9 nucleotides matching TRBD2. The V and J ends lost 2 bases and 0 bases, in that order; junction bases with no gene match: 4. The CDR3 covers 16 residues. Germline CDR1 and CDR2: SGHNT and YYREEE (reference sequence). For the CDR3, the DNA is TGTGCCAGCAGCTTAACCCTAGCGGGAAGCACAGATACGCAGTATTTT. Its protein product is CASSLTLAGSTDTQYF.

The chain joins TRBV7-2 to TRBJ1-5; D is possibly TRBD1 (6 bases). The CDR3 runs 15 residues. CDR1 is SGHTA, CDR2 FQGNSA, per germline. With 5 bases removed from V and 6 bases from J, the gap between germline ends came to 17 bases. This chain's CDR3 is CASSPVGGRGQPQHF. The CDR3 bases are TGTGCCAGCAGCCCGGTGGGGGGGCGAGGTCAGCCCCAGCATTTT.

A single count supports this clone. The CDR3 loop reads CASRRSTGTGNTIYF. DNA of the CDR3: TGTGCCAGCAGACGCTCGACAGGGACTGGAAACACCATATATTTT. The rearrangement links TRBV6-1 to TRBJ1-3; TRBD1 aligns across 7 bases. J was trimmed by 2 bases and V by 6 bases; bases with no gene match: 7. CDR3 length: 15 amino acids. The germline CDR1 and CDR2 sequences are MNHNS and SASEGT.

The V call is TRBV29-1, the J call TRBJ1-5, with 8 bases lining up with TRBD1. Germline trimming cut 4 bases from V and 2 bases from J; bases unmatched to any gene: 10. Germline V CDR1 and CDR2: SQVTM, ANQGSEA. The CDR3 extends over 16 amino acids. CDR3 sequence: CSVVGQGEMGNQPQHF. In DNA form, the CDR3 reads TGCAGCGTTGTAGGACAGGGAGAGATGGGCAATCAGCCCCAGCATTTT.

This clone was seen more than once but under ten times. CDR3 loop: CASSVVGTSVEQYF. The CDR3 coding sequence is TGTGCCAGCAGCGTAGTAGGGACTAGCGTCGAGCAGTACTTC. V usage is TRBV9 and J usage is TRBJ2-7, with 10 bases that match TRBD2. The V and J ends lost 0 bases and 6 bases, in that order; junction bases with no gene match: 3. The CDR3 spans 14 residues. Germline V gene data show CDR1 as SGDLS and CDR2 as YYNGEE.

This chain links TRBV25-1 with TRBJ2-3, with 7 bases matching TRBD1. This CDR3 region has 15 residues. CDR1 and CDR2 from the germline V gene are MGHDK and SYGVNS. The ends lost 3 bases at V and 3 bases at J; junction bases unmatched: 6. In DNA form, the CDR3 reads TGTGCCAGCAGTGATGTCAGGGGGTGGACAGATACGCAGTATTTT. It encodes CASSDVRGWTDTQYF.

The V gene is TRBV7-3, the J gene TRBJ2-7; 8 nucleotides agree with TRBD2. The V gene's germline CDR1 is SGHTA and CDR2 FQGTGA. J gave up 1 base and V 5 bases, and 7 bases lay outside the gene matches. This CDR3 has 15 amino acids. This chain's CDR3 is CASSPLGGGSYEQYF. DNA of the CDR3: TGTGCCAGCAGCCCCCTCGGGGGGGGTTCCTACGAGCAGTACTTC.

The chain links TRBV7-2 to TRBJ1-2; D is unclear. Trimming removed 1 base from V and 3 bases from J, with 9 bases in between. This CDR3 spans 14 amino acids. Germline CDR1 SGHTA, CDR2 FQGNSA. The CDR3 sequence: CASSLGSQDYGYTF. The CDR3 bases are TGTGCCAGCAGCTTAGGAAGCCAGGACTATGGCTACACCTTC.